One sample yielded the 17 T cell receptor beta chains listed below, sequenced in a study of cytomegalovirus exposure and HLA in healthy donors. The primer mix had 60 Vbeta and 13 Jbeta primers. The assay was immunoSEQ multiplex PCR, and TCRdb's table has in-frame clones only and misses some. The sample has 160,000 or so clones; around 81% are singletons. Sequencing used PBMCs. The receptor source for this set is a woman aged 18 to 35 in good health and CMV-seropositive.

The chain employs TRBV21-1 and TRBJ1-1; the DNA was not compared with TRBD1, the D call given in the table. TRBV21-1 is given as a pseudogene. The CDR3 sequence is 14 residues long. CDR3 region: CASSKGGAGGDGFF. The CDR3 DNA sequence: TGTGCCAGCAGCAAAGGTGGCGCAGGGGGCGATGGTTTCTTT.

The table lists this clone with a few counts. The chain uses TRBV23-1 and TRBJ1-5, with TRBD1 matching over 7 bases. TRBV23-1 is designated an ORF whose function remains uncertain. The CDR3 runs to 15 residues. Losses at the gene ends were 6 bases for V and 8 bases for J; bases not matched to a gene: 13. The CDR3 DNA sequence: TGCGCCAGCAGCCCTGCGGACAGGCGGTCTGAGCCCCAGCATTTT. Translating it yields CASSPADRRSEPQHF.

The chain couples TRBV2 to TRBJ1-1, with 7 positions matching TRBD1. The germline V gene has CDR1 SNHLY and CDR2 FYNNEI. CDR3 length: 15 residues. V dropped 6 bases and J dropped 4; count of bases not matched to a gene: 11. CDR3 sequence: CASSNRGLGVTEAFF. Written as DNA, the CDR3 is TGTGCCAGCAGCAACAGGGGCCTGGGGGTCACTGAAGCTTTCTTT.

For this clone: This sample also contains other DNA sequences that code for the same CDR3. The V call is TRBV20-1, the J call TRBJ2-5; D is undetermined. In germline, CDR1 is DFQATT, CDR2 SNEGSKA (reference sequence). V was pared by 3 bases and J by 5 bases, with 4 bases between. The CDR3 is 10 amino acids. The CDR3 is CSARRETQYF. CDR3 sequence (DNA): TGCAGTGCTAGGCGGGAGACCCAGTACTTC.

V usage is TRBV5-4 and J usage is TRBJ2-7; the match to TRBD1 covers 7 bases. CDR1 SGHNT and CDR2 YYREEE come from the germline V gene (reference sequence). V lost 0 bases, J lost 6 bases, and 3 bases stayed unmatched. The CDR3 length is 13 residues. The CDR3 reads CASSLDRGSEQYF. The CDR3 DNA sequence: TGTGCCAGCAGCTTGGACAGGGGTAGCGAGCAGTACTTC.

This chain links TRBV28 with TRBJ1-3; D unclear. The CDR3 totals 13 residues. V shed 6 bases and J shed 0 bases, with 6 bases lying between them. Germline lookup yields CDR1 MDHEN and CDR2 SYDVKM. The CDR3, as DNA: TGTGCCAGCAGCGAGCACTCTGGAAACACCATATATTTT. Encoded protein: CASSEHSGNTIYF.

This CDR3 is CASSSTGTGEQYF. CDR3 coding DNA: TGTGCCAGCAGCTCCACCGGGACAGGAGAGCAGTACTTC. The rearrangement uses TRBV5-5 and TRBJ2-7; 8 positions agree with TRBD1. Looked up from germline, CDR1 is SGHKS and CDR2 is YYEKEE (reference sequence). V dropped 3 bases and J dropped 7; count of bases not matched to a gene: 6. This CDR3 is built from 13 residues.

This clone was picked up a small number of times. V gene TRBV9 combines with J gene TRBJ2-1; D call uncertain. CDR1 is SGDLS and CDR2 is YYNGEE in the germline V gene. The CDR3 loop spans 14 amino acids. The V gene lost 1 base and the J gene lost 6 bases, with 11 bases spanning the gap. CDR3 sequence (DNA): TGTGCCAGCAGCGTATTCGAGATCGGCAATGAGCAGTTCTTC. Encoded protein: CASSVFEIGNEQFF.

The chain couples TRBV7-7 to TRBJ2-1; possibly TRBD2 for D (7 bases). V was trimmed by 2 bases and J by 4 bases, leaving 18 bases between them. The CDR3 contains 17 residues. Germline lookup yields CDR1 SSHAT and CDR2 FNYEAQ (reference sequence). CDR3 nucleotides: TGTGCCAGCAGCTTACGTTCTGGGGGGGGCAATTACAATGAGCAGTTCTTC. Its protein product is CASSLRSGGGNYNEQFF. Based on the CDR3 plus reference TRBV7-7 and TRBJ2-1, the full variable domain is GAGVSQSPRYKVTKRGQDVTLRCDPISSHATLYWYQQALGQGPEFLTYFNYEAQPDKSGLPSDRFSAERPEGSISTLTIQRTEQRDSAMYRCASSLRSGGGNYNEQFFGPGTRLTVL.

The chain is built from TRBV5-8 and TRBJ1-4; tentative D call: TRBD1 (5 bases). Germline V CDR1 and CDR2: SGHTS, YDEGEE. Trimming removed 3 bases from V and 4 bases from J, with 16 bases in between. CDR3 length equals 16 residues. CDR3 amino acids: CASSSGTGTFNEKLFF. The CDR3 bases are TGTGCCAGCAGCTCCGGCACCGGGACTTTTAATGAAAAACTGTTTTTT.

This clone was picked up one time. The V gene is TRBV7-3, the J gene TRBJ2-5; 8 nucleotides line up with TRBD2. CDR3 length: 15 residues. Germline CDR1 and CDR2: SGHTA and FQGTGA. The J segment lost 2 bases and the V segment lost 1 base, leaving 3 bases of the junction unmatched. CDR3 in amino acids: CASSLRSSGQETQYF. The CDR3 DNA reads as TGTGCCAGCAGCTTAAGGTCTAGCGGGCAAGAGACCCAGTACTTC.

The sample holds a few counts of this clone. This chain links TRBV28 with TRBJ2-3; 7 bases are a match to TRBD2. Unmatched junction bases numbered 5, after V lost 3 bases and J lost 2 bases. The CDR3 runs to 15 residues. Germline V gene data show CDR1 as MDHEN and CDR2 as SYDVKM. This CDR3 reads CASSFLGGTTDTQYF. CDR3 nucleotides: TGTGCCAGCAGTTTCCTCGGGGGGACCACAGATACGCAGTATTTT.

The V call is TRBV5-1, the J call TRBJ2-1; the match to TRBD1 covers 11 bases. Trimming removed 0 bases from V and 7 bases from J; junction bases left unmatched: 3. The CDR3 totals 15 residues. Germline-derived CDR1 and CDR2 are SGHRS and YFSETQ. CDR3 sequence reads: CASSLAGQGANEQFF. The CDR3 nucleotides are TGCGCCAGCAGCTTGGCAGGACAGGGGGCGAATGAGCAGTTCTTC.

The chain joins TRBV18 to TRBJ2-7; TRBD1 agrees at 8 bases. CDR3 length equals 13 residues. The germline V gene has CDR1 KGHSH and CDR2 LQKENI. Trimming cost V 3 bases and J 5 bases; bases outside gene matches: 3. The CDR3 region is CASSPLTGDEQYF. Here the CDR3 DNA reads TGTGCCAGCTCACCCTTGACAGGGGACGAGCAGTACTTC. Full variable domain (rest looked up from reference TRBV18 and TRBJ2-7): NAGVMQNPRHLVRRRGQEARLRCSPMKGHSHVYWYRQLPEEGLKFMVYLQKENIIDESGMPKERFSAEFPKEGPSILRIQQVVRGDSAAYFCASSPLTGDEQYFGPGTRLTVT.

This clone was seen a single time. In DNA form, the CDR3 reads TGTGCCAGCAGCTTAGATCCACTGGTCGAGCAGTACTTC. It translates to CASSLDPLVEQYF. The V gene is TRBV11-2, the J gene TRBJ2-7; no clear D gene. The CDR3 contains 13 residues. The V gene lost 0 bases and the J gene lost 6 bases, with 9 bases spanning the gap. Germline V gene data show CDR1 as SGHAT and CDR2 as FQNNGV.

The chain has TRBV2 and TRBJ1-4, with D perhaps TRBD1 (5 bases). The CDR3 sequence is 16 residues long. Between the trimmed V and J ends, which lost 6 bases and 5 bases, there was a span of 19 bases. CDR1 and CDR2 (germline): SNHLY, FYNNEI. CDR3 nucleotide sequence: TGTGCCAGCAGGACTCCAGGGAAGGGCTCCAATGAAAAACTGTTTTTT. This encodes CASRTPGKGSNEKLFF.

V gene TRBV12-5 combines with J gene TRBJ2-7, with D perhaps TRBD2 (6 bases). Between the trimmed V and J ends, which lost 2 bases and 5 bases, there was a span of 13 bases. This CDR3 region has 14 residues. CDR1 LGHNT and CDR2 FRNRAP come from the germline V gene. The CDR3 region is CASGLMAGCDEQYF. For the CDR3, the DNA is TGTGCTAGTGGTTTGATGGCGGGGTGCGACGAGCAGTACTTC.